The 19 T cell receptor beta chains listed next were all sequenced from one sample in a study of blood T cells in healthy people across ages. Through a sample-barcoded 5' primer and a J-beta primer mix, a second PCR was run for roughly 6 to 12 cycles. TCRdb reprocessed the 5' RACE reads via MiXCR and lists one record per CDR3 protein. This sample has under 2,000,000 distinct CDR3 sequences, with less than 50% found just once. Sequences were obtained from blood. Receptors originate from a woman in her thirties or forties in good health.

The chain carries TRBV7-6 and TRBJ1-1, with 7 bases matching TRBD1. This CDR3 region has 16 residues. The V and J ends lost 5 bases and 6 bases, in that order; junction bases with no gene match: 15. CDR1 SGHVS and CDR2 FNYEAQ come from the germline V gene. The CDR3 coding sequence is TGTGCCAGCAGCGGAGTGATGAGGGGGCGAGATTCTGAAGCTTTCTTT. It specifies CASSGVMRGRDSEAFF. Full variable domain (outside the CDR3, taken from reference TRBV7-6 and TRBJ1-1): GAGVSQSPRYKVTKRGQDVALRCDPISGHVSLYWYRQALGQGPEFLTYFNYEAQQDKSGLPNDRFSAERPEGSISTLTIQRTEQRDSAMYRCASSGVMRGRDSEAFFGQGTRLTVV.

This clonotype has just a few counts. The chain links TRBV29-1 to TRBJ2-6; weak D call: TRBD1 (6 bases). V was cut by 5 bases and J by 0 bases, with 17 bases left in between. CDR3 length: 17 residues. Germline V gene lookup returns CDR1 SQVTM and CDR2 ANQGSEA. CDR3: CSVYLRDTRSGANVLTF. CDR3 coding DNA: TGCAGCGTTTACCTCCGGGACACCCGCTCTGGGGCCAACGTCCTGACTTTC.

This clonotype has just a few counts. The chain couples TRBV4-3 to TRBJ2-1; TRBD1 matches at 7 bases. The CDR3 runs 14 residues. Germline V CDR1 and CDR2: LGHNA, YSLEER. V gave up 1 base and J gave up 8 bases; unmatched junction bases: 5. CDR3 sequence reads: CASSQANRGDEQFF. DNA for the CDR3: TGCGCCAGCAGCCAAGCGAACAGGGGCGATGAGCAGTTCTTC.

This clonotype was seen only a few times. The CDR3 region is CASSPGMSTDTQYF. Here the CDR3 DNA reads TGTGCCAGCAGCCCGGGGATGAGCACAGATACGCAGTATTTT. The V call is TRBV7-2, the J call TRBJ2-3, with TRBD2 as a possible D gene (5 bases). The CDR3 totals 14 residues. Trimming stripped 5 bases from V and 0 bases from J, with 9 bases between. The germline gives CDR1 SGHTA, CDR2 FQGNSA.

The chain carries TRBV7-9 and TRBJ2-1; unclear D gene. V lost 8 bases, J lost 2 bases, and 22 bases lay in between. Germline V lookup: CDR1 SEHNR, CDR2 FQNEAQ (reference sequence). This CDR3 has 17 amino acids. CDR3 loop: CASLDGRAHYPYNEQFF. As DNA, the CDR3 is TGTGCCAGCTTGGACGGAAGGGCCCACTATCCCTACAATGAGCAGTTCTTC. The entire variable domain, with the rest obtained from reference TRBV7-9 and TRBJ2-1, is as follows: DTGVSQNPRHKITKRGQNVTFRCDPISEHNRLYWYRQTLGQGPEFLTYFQNEAQLEKSRLLSDRFSAERPKGSFSTLEIQRTEQGDSAMYLCASLDGRAHYPYNEQFFGPGTRLTVL.

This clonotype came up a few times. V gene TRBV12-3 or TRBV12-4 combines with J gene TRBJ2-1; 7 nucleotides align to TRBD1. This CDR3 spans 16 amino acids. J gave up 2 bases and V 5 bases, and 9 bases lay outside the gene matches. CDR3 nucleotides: TGTGCCAGCAGTCTCACTACAGGGGACACCTACAATGAGCAGTTCTTC. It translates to CASSLTTGDTYNEQFF.

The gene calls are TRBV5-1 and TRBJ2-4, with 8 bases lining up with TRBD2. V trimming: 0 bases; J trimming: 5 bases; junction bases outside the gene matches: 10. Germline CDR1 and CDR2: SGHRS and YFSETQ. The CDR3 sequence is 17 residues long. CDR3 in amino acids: CASSLALSGGYENIQYF. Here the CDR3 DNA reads TGCGCCAGCAGCTTGGCCCTAAGCGGGGGTTACGAAAACATTCAGTACTTC. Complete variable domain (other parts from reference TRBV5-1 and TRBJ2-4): KAGVTQTPRYLIKTRGQQVTLSCSPISGHRSVSWYQQTPGQGLQFLFEYFSETQRNKGNFPGRFSGRQFSNSRSEMNVSTLELGDSALYLCASSLALSGGYENIQYFGAGTRLSVL.

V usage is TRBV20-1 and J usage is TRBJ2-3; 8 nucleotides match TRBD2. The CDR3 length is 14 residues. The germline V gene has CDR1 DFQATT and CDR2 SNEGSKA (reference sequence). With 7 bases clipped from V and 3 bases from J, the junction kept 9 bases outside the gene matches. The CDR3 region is CSGWVGGATDTQYF. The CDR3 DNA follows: TGCAGTGGCTGGGTCGGGGGGGCTACAGATACGCAGTATTTT.

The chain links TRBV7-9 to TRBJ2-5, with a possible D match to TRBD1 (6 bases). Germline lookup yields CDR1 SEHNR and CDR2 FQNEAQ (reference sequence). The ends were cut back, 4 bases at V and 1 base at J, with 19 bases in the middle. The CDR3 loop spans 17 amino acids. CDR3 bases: TGTGCCAGCAGCTCCCTGAGGATCCGGGACACCCAAGAGACCCAGTACTTC. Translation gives CASSSLRIRDTQETQYF.

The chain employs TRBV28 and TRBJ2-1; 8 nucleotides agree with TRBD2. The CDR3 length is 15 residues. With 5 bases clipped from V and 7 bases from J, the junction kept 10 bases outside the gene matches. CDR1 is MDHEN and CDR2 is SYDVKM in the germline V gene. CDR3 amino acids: CASSLGVAGKNEQFF. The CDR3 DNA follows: TGTGCCAGCAGTCTCGGGGTAGCGGGGAAGAATGAGCAGTTCTTC.

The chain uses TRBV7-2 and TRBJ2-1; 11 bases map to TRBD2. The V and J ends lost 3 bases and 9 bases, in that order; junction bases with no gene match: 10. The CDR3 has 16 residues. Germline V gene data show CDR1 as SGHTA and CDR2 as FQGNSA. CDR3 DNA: TGTGCCAGCAGCTTCCTCACCGGGACTAGCGGATCTGAGCAGTTCTTC. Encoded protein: CASSFLTGTSGSEQFF.

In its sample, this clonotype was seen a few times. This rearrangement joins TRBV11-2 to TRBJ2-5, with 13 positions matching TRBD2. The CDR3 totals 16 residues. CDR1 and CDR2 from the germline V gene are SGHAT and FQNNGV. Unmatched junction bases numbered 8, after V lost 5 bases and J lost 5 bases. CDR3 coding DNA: TGTGCCAGCAGCCCAGGGACTAGCGGGGCTCTGGAGACCCAGTACTTC. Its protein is CASSPGTSGALETQYF.

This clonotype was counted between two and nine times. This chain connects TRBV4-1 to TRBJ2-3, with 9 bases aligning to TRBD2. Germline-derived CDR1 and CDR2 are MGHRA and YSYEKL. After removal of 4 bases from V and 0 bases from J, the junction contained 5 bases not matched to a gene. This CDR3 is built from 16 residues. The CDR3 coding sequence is TGCGCCAGCAGCCGTGGCGGGGGGGCAAGCACAGATACGCAGTATTTT. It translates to CASSRGGGASTDTQYF.

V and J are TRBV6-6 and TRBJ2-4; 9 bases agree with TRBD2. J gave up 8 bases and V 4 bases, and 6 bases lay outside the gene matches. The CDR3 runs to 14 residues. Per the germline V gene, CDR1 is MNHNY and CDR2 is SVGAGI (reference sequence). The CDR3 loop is CASSLRGGLDIQYF. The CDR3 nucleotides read TGTGCCAGCAGTTTGCGGGGGGGCCTGGACATTCAGTACTTC.

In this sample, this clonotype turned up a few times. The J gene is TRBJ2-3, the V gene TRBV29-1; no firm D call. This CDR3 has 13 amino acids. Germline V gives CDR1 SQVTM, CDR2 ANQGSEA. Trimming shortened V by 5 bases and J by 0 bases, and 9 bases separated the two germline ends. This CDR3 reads CSVPTASTDTQYF. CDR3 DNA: TGCAGCGTTCCGACGGCCAGCACAGATACGCAGTATTTT.

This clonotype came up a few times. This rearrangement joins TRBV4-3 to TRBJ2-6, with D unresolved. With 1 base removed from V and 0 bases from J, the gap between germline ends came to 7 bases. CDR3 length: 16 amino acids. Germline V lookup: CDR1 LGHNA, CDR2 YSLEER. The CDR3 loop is CASSQVVNSGANVLTF. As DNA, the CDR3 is TGCGCCAGCAGCCAAGTTGTGAACTCTGGGGCCAACGTCCTGACTTTC.

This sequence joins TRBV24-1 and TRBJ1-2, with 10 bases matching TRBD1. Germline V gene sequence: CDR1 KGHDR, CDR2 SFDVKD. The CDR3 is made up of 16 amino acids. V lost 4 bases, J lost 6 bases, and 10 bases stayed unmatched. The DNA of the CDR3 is TGTGCCACCAGTGACCTGCATGGGACAGGGGAAGATGGCTACACCTTC. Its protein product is CATSDLHGTGEDGYTF.

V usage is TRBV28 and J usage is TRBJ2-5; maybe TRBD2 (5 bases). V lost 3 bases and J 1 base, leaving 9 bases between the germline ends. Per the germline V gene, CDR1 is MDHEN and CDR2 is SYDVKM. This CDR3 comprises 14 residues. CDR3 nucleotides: TGTGCCAGCAGTTTCCCGGACTTCCAAGAGACCCAGTACTTC. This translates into CASSFPDFQETQYF.

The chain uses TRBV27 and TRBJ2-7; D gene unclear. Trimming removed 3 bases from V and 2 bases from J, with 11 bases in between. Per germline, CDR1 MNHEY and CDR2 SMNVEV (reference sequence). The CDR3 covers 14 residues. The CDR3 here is CASSFKGSPYEQYF. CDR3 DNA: TGTGCCAGCAGTTTCAAGGGTTCACCCTACGAGCAGTACTTC.